The entry below describes one T cell receptor (beta chain). The sample is drawn from a study of shared clonotypes between healthy human individuals. In germline, CDR1 is MDHEN, CDR2 SYDVKM. This CDR3 contains 16 residues. With 5 bases removed from V and 2 bases from J, the gap between germline ends came to 16 bases. In the original analysis: Junction-only sequences without quality scores were provided by ImmunoSEQ, so filtering was different. Clones were read by immunoSEQ multiplex PCR, and TCRdb kept only the in-frame ones, dropping some. D and trimming were read from the DNA, whereas the V and J calls and clone size are those reported in that table. The sample consists of about 770,000 clones, over 60% of them appearing once.

The sequence came from a woman aged 25-40 years in good health. Sequenced material: memory CD4+ T cells sorted from blood. Subset reported: CD45RA-negative fraction. The chain couples TRBV28 to TRBJ1-5, with D possibly being TRBD1 (5 bases). The CDR3 DNA is TGTGCCAGCAGTGCTTCAGTGGGCAGGGGCAATCAGCCCCAGCATTTT. Translated, it gives CASSASVGRGNQPQHF.